This T cell receptor (beta chain) is from a study of blood T cell repertoires in COVID-19. Profiled with immunoSEQ multiplex PCR; TCRdb holds only in-frame clones, not every one. Among approximately 200,000 clones listed, roughly 80% were seen once. This receptor was taken from a man aged 55-75 years with active or convalescent COVID-19. The specimen was peripheral blood.

The CDR3 nucleotides are TGCAGCGTTGAAATAACGGGAGTTCCCTACAATGAGCAGTTCTTC. Translation: CSVEITGVPYNEQFF. The chain combines TRBV29-1 with TRBJ2-1; perhaps TRBD2 as D (6 bases). V lost 2 bases and J lost 2, with 13 bases in between. CDR3 length: 15 residues. Per germline, CDR1 SQVTM and CDR2 ANQGSEA.